What follows are 29 T cell receptor beta chains derived from one specimen sequenced in a study of post-analysis software for immune sequencing data. Overall study findings and caveats: With TRBV5-6, TRBV5-1 and TRBV20-1 included, about five TRBV segments were more frequent in patients than in controls.

The library was made from cDNA and included unique molecular identifiers. TCRdb used MiXCR to reprocess the PCR reads, holding one entry per CDR3 protein. The sample consists of hundreds of thousands of distinct CDR3 sequences, about 27% of them appearing once. Their cognate antigens are unknown. Sample: blood. Source of these receptors: a girl under 18 with multiple sclerosis.

This chain uses TRBV21-1 with TRBJ2-7; TRBD1 is the table's D call and was not checked against the DNA. TRBV21-1 is a documented pseudogene. CDR3 size: 15 residues. The CDR3 DNA is TGTGCCAGCAGCCTACCCGACAGGGGGCCCTACGAGCAGTACTTC. Translating it yields CASSLPDRGPYEQYF.

This chain uses TRBV20-1 with TRBJ2-7; D may match TRBD1 or TRBD2 (5 bases each). Deletions cut 6 bases from V and 3 bases from J, with 12 bases between. The CDR3 runs 12 residues. CDR1 and CDR2 (germline): DFQATT, SNEGSKA (reference sequence). The CDR3: CSAGPGRYEQYF. The CDR3 DNA reads as TGCAGTGCGGGGCCGGGACGCTACGAGCAGTACTTC.

The rearrangement joins TRBV20-1 to TRBJ2-5, with 7 bases identical to TRBD2. The V segment lost 0 bases and the J segment 11 bases; nucleotides outside the gene matches: 12. CDR1 and CDR2 from the germline V gene are DFQATT and SNEGSKA (reference sequence). The CDR3 consists of 14 residues. CDR3 bases: TGCAGTGCTAGAGATCCGGCGGGAGTCCGGGAGCAGTACTTC. This codes for CSARDPAGVREQYF.

This clonotype was seen more than once but under ten times. V usage is TRBV29-1 and J usage is TRBJ1-1, with D possibly matching TRBD1 (6 bases). Trimming left V 6 bases short and J 7 bases short, with 9 bases between. Germline V gene lookup returns CDR1 SQVTM and CDR2 ANQGSEA. The CDR3 consists of 10 residues. The CDR3 here is CSVGAIEAFF. CDR3 coding DNA: TGCAGCGTGGGGGCCATTGAAGCTTTCTTT. Together with reference TRBV29-1 and TRBJ1-1, the CDR3 gives the full variable domain: SAVISQKPSRDICQRGTSLTIQCQVDSQVTMMFWYRQQPGQSLTLIATANQGSEATYESGFVIDKFPISRPNLTFSTLTVSNMSPEDSSIYLCSVGAIEAFFGQGTRLTVV.

This clonotype was seen a few times. V gene TRBV4-1 combines with J gene TRBJ1-2; a possible D gene is TRBD1 (5 bases). Trimming removed 1 base from V and 3 bases from J, with 21 bases in between. CDR3 length: 18 amino acids. Germline V gives CDR1 MGHRA, CDR2 YSYEKL. CDR3 DNA sequence: TGCGCCAGCAGCCAAGTTGTCCTAGGAACAGGAGGGTACTATGGCTACACCTTC. It codes for CASSQVVLGTGGYYGYTF.

This clonotype was seen a handful of times. The rearrangement uses TRBV5-1 and TRBJ2-3; TRBD2 aligns across 9 bases. Trimming cost V 1 base and J 5 bases; bases outside gene matches: 8. Germline assignment: CDR1 SGHRS and CDR2 YFSETQ. This CDR3 contains 16 residues. CDR3 in amino acids: CASSLIAGVQKDTQYF. The CDR3 DNA is TGCGCCAGCAGCTTGATAGCGGGAGTTCAGAAAGATACGCAGTATTTT. Combining the CDR3 with reference TRBV5-1 and TRBJ2-3 gives the whole variable domain KAGVTQTPRYLIKTRGQQVTLSCSPISGHRSVSWYQQTPGQGLQFLFEYFSETQRNKGNFPGRFSGRQFSNSRSEMNVSTLELGDSALYLCASSLIAGVQKDTQYFGPGTRLTVL.

This clonotype was recorded a few times. The chain employs TRBV20-1 and TRBJ2-5; TRBD2 agrees at 11 bases. The length of the CDR3 is 15 residues. Germline V CDR1 and CDR2: DFQATT, SNEGSKA (reference sequence). Losses at the gene ends were 2 bases for V and 5 bases for J; bases not matched to a gene: 7. Here the CDR3 DNA reads TGCAGTGCTAGACCTAGCGGGAGGCCTCGGGAGACCCAGTACTTC. Translating it yields CSARPSGRPRETQYF.

With regard to this clonotype: The junction departs from the called germline gene at one end, perhaps through a read error. The chain carries TRBV5-1 and TRBJ2-3, with unresolved D. Germline CDR1 is SGHRS and CDR2 is YFSETQ. The CDR3 length is 15 residues. The CDR3 DNA follows: TGCGCTAGCAGCTTGGCTCCCAGAAACACAGATACGCAGTATTTT. It codes for CASSLAPRNTDTQYF.

The genes are TRBV29-1 and TRBJ2-7; a possible D gene is TRBD2 (6 bases). Trimming shortened V by 6 bases and J by 6 bases, and 18 bases separated the two germline ends. This CDR3 region has 13 residues. CDR1 is SQVTM, CDR2 ANQGSEA, per germline. CDR3 DNA: TGCAGCGTGACCGGGAGCACCGGGTGCGAGCAGTACTTC. It yields the protein CSVTGSTGCEQYF.

The sample holds a few counts of this clonotype. The rearrangement uses TRBV29-1 and TRBJ1-1; a weak D match, TRBD1 (5 bases). The CDR3 runs to 12 residues. Germline V gives CDR1 SQVTM, CDR2 ANQGSEA. V was trimmed by 4 bases and J by 6 bases, leaving 12 bases between them. This chain's CDR3 is CSVGLRDAEAFF. The DNA of the CDR3 is TGCAGCGTTGGCTTAAGGGACGCTGAAGCTTTCTTT.

This chain links TRBV27 with TRBJ2-3; D might be TRBD2 (5 bases). This CDR3 region has 16 residues. Trimming pared 0 bases from V and 1 base from J, leaving 11 bases between. Germline V gives CDR1 MNHEY, CDR2 SMNVEV (reference sequence). This CDR3 reads CASSLSSERGTDTQYF. In DNA form, the CDR3 reads TGTGCCAGCAGTTTATCATCTGAGAGGGGCACAGATACGCAGTATTTT.

The chain couples TRBV5-1 to TRBJ1-2; maybe TRBD1 (5 bases). The V gene lost 0 bases and the J gene lost 4 bases, with 13 bases spanning the gap. Germline CDR1 reads SGHRS; CDR2 reads YFSETQ. The CDR3 loop spans 15 amino acids. CDR3 DNA: TGCGCCAGCAGCTTGGCCGGAGACAGCCCCTATGGCTACACCTTC. This encodes CASSLAGDSPYGYTF.

Ten or more counts support this clonotype. CDR3 coding DNA: TGCGCCAGCAGCCAAGATAGGGGGGGCAGGGGCTACGAGCAGTACTTC. The encoded protein is CASSQDRGGRGYEQYF. The chain uses TRBV4-3 and TRBJ2-7; D is perhaps TRBD2 (7 bases). Per germline, CDR1 LGHNA and CDR2 YSLEER. V lost 0 bases and J lost 3, with 15 bases in between. This CDR3 region has 16 residues.

The chain has TRBV12-3 or TRBV12-4 and TRBJ1-1, with D uncertain. V lost 5 bases to trimming and J lost 0 bases, with 13 bases between them. CDR3 length equals 15 residues. The DNA of the CDR3 is TGTGCCAGCAGTGCCACGCCCATTTTGAACACTGAAGCTTTCTTT. It translates to CASSATPILNTEAFF.

This chain connects TRBV20-1 to TRBJ1-5; 7 nucleotides match TRBD1. The germline V gene encodes CDR1 DFQATT and CDR2 SNEGSKA (reference sequence). This CDR3 has 14 amino acids. The V segment lost 5 bases and the J segment 0 bases; nucleotides outside the gene matches: 4. The CDR3 region has the DNA TGCAGTGCTTTCGACAGGGATAGCAATCAGCCCCAGCATTTT. Amino acids: CSAFDRDSNQPQHF.

This sequence joins TRBV6-6 and TRBJ2-7; TRBD1 might be the D (5 bases). The CDR3 extends over 14 amino acids. Germline V gene sequence: CDR1 MNHNY, CDR2 SVGAGI (reference sequence). Trimming cost V 4 bases and J 1 base, with 11 bases left between them. CDR3 nucleotides: TGTGCCAGCAGTTGGGGCACAAGGTCCTACGAGCAGTACTTC. Amino acid sequence: CASSWGTRSYEQYF.

Concerning this clonotype itself: The junction shows a germline mismatch at one end, possibly a read error. The chain joins TRBV4-1 to TRBJ2-3; no clear D. The CDR3 covers 16 residues. The germline gives CDR1 MGHRA, CDR2 YSYEKL. DNA for the CDR3: TGCACCAGCAGCCTCCGGCCGACTGCTAGCACAGATACGCAGTATTTT. It yields the protein CTSSLRPTASTDTQYF.

This clonotype was seen ten or more times. This chain uses TRBV6-4 with TRBJ1-2; D is uncertain. The V end was cut by 3 bases, the J end by 13 bases, with 6 bases between. From germline, CDR1 is MRHNA and CDR2 SNTAGT. The CDR3 is 9 residues long. CDR3 DNA sequence: TGTGCCAGCAGTGAAAATAGCACCTTC. Its translation is CASSENSTF.

The chain combines TRBV20-1 with TRBJ2-7; TRBD1 matches 7 bases. V shed 0 bases, J shed 3 bases, and the junction held 5 bases outside the gene matches. Germline V gene data show CDR1 as DFQATT and CDR2 as SNEGSKA (reference sequence). The CDR3 is 14 amino acids. This CDR3 is CSARDRDRDYEQYF. DNA for the CDR3: TGCAGTGCTAGAGACCGGGACAGAGACTACGAGCAGTACTTC.

V is TRBV28 and J is TRBJ2-4, with D uncertain. The end of the DNA is better explained by TRBJ2-5, so the J call may be wrong. The CDR3 sequence is 13 residues long. Germline V gene lookup returns CDR1 MDHEN and CDR2 SYDVKM. This CDR3 reads CASSFRASETQYF. In nucleotides, the CDR3 is TGTGCCAGCAGTTTCCGGGCCAGCGAGACCCAGTACTTC.

This clonotype has just a few counts. The chain employs TRBV7-9 and TRBJ2-5; TRBD1 is a possible D gene (5 bases). The J call may be in error: the DNA end matches TRBJ2-7 better. This CDR3 is 12 amino acids long. In germline, CDR1 is SEHNR, CDR2 FQNEAQ (reference sequence). Here the CDR3 DNA reads TGTGCCAGCAGCCCAATAGGGGTCGAGCAGTACTTC. Translating gives CASSPIGVEQYF.

The chain is built from TRBV6-5 and TRBJ2-5; the match to TRBD1 covers 8 bases. After removal of 2 bases from V and 11 bases from J, the junction contained 10 bases not matched to a gene. The CDR3 has 14 residues. Germline V gives CDR1 MNHEY, CDR2 SVGAGI. The CDR3 is CASSYAGTGAQQYF. As DNA, the CDR3 is TGTGCCAGCAGTTACGCCGGGACAGGAGCCCAGCAGTACTTC.

This clonotype was observed a few times. The V and J genes are TRBV15 and TRBJ2-5; D is perhaps TRBD1 (5 bases). The CDR3 extends over 13 amino acids. V was trimmed by 4 bases and J by 0 bases, leaving 6 bases between them. The germline gives CDR1 LNHNV, CDR2 YYDKDF (reference sequence). CDR3 in amino acids: CATSKGYQETQYF. The CDR3 nucleotides are TGTGCCACCAGCAAGGGGTACCAAGAGACCCAGTACTTC. Full variable domain (outside the CDR3, taken from reference TRBV15 and TRBJ2-5): DAMVIQNPRYQVTQFGKPVTLSCSQTLNHNVMYWYQQKSSQAPKLLFHYYDKDFNNEADTPDNFQSRRPNTSFCFLDIRSPGLGDTAMYLCATSKGYQETQYFGPGTRLLVL.

In this sample, this clonotype turned up once. The V and J genes are TRBV4-3 and TRBJ2-1; maybe TRBD1 (6 bases). The V gene lost 4 bases and the J gene lost 10 bases, with 14 bases spanning the gap. The CDR3 totals 13 residues. Germline CDR1 reads LGHNA; CDR2 reads YSLEER. Here the CDR3 reads CASSLYRDTEQFF. The CDR3 DNA is TGCGCCAGCAGCCTATACCGGGACACCGAGCAGTTCTTC.

J is TRBJ2-4 and V is TRBV7-2; D is ambiguous. Trimming pared 0 bases from V and 6 bases from J, leaving 12 bases between. The CDR3 sequence is 15 residues long. Germline V gives CDR1 SGHTA, CDR2 FQGNSA. In nucleotides, the CDR3 is TGTGCCAGCAGCTTAGCGCTCCAGGTCAGAAACATTCAGTACTTC. Its translation: CASSLALQVRNIQYF.

The V gene is TRBV7-8, the J gene TRBJ2-1; D remains unclear. Germline-derived CDR1 and CDR2 are SGHVS and FQNEAQ. The CDR3 is 11 residues long. V was pared by 6 bases and J by 7 bases, with 7 bases between. This CDR3 is CASRSTNEQFF. The CDR3 coding sequence is TGTGCCAGCAGGTCAACAAATGAGCAGTTCTTC.

V and J are TRBV10-3 and TRBJ2-1, with 8 bases that match TRBD2. The germline gives CDR1 ENHRY, CDR2 SYGVKD. This CDR3 spans 12 amino acids. V was clipped by 6 bases and J by 8 bases; unmatched bases: 3. This chain's CDR3 is CAISVLADEQFF. The CDR3 coding sequence is TGTGCCATCAGCGTACTAGCGGATGAGCAGTTCTTC.

The DNA for the CDR3 is TGTGCCAGCAGTTCGACTAGCGGGAGGGCCATTGGGGAGACCCAGTACTTC. Residues: CASSSTSGRAIGETQYF. The V and J genes are TRBV6-6 and TRBJ2-7; the match to TRBD2 covers 14 bases. The end of the DNA fits TRBJ2-5 better, so the J call may be wrong. The CDR3 is made up of 17 amino acids. The germline CDR1 and CDR2 sequences are MNHNY and SVGAGI (reference sequence).

This clonotype showed up just a few times. The genes are TRBV4-3 and TRBJ2-1; 12 bases agree with TRBD2. The germline V gene encodes CDR1 LGHNA and CDR2 YSLEER. The J segment lost 6 bases and the V segment lost 0 bases, leaving 6 bases of the junction unmatched. There are 17 residues in the CDR3. The CDR3 sequence: CASSQDPPSGRANEQFF. DNA for the CDR3: TGCGCCAGCAGCCAAGATCCCCCTAGCGGGAGGGCCAATGAGCAGTTCTTC.